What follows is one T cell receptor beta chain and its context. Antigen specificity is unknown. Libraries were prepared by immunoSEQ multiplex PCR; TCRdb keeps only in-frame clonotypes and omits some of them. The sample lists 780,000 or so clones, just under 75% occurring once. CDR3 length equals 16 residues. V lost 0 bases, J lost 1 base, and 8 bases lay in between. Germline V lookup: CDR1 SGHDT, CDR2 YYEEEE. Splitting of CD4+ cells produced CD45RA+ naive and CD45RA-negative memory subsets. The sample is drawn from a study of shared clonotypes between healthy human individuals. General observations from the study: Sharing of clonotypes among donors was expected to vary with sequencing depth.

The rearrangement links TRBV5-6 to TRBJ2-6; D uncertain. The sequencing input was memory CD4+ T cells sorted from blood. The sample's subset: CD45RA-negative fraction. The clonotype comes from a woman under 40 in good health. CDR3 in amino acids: CASSLVVKSGANVLTF. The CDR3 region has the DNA TGTGCCAGCAGCTTGGTCGTAAAATCTGGGGCCAACGTCCTGACTTTC.